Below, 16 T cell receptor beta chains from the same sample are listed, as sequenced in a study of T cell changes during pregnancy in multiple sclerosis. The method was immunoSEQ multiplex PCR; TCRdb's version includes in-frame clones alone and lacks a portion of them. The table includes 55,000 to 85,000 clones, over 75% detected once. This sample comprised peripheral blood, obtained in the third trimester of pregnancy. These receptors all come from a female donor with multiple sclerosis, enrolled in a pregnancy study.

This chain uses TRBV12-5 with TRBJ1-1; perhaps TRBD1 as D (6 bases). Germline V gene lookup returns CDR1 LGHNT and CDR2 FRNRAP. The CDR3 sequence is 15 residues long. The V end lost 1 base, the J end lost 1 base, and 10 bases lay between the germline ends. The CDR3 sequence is CASGLGTAGNTEAFF. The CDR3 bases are TGTGCTAGTGGTTTGGGGACAGCAGGGAACACTGAAGCTTTCTTT.

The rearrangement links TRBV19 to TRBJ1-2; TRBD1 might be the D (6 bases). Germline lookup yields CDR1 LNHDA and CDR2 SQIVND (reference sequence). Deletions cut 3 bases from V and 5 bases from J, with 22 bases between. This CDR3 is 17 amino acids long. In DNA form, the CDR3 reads TGTGCCAGTAGTATGGGGGCAGGGGAATATACCGAATATGGCTACACCTTC. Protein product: CASSMGAGEYTEYGYTF.

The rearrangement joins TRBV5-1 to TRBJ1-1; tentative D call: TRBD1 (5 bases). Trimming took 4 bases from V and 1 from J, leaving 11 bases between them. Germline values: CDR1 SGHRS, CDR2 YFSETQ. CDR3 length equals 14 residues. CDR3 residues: CASSERQKNTEAFF. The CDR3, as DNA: TGCGCCAGCAGCGAGAGACAGAAGAACACTGAAGCTTTCTTT. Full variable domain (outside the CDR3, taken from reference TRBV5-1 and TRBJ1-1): KAGVTQTPRYLIKTRGQQVTLSCSPISGHRSVSWYQQTPGQGLQFLFEYFSETQRNKGNFPGRFSGRQFSNSRSEMNVSTLELGDSALYLCASSERQKNTEAFFGQGTRLTVV.

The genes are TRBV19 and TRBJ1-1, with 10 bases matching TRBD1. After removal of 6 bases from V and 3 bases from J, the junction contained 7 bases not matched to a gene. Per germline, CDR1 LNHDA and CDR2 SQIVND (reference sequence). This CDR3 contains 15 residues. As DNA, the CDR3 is TGTGCCAGTAGACGCCGGGACAGGGGAGACACTGAAGCTTTCTTT. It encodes CASRRRDRGDTEAFF.

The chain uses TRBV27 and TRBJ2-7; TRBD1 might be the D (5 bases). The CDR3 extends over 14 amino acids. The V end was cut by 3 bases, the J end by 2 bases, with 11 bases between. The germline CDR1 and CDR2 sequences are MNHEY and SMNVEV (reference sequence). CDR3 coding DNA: TGTGCCAGCAGTTTTGGGGCCTCTCCCTACGAGCAGTACTTC. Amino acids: CASSFGASPYEQYF.

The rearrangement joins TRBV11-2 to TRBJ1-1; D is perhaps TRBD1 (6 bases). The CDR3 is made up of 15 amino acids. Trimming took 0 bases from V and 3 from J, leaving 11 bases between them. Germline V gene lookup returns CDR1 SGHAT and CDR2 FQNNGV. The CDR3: CASSLEGAIYTEAFF. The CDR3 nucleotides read TGTGCCAGCAGCTTAGAGGGGGCCATCTACACTGAAGCTTTCTTT.

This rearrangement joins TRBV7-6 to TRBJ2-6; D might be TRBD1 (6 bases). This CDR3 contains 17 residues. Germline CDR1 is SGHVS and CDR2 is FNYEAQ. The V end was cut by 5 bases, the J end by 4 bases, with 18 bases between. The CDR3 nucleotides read TGTGCCAGCAGCCAAGGGCCCACAGGGACAGGGGCCAACGTCCTGACTTTC. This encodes CASSQGPTGTGANVLTF.

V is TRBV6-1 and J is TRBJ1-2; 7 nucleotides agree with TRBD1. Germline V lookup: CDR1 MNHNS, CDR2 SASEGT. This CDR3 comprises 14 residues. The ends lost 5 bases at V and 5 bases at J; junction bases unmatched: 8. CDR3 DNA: TGTGCCAGCAGTACAGGGGCCATCGGGTATGGCTACACCTTC. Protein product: CASSTGAIGYGYTF.

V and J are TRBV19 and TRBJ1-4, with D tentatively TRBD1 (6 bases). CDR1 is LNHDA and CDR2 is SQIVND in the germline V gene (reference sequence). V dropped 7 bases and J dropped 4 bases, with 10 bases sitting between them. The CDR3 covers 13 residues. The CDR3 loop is CASKQGGNEKLFF. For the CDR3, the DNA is TGTGCCAGTAAACAGGGCGGTAATGAAAAACTGTTTTTT.

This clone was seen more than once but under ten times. The CDR3 bases are TGTGCCAGCAGCTTAGGGGTTGCAGGGCACTATGGCTACACCTTC. Protein sequence: CASSLGVAGHYGYTF. V is TRBV7-9 and J is TRBJ1-2; D perhaps matches TRBD1 (5 bases). The CDR3 length is 15 residues. Trimming removed 1 base at V and 3 bases at J, with 12 bases between. CDR1 and CDR2 from the germline V gene are SEHNR and FQNEAQ (reference sequence).

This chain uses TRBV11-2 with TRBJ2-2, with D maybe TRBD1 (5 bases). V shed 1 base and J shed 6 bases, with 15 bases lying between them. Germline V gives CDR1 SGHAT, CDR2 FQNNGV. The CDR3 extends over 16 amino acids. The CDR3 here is CASSLVGWGRAGELFF. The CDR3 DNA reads TGTGCCAGCAGCTTAGTCGGGTGGGGCCGTGCCGGGGAGCTGTTTTTT.

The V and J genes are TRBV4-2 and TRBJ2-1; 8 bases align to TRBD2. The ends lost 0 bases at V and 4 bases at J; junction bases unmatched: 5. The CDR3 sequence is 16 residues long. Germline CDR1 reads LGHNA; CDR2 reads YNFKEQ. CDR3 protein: CASSQEGAGEYNEQFF. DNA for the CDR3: TGTGCCAGCAGCCAAGAGGGAGCGGGGGAATACAATGAGCAGTTCTTC.

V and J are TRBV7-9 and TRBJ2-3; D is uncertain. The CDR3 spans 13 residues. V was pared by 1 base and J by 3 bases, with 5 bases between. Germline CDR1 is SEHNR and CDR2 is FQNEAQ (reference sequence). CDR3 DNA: TGTGCCAGCAGCTTAGACGAGACAGATACGCAGTATTTT. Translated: CASSLDETDTQYF.

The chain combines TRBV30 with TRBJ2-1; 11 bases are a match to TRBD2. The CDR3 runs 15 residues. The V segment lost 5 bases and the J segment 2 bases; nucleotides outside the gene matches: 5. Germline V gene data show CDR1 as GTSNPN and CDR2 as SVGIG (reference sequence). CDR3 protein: CAWGEGLAAYNEQFF. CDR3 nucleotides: TGTGCCTGGGGGGAGGGACTAGCGGCCTACAATGAGCAGTTCTTC.

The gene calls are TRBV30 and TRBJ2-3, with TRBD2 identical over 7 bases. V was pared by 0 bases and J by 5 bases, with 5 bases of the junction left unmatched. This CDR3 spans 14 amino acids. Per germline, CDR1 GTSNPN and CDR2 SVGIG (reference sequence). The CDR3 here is CAWSVRGEGDTQYF. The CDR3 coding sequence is TGTGCCTGGAGTGTACGGGGGGAGGGAGATACGCAGTATTTT.

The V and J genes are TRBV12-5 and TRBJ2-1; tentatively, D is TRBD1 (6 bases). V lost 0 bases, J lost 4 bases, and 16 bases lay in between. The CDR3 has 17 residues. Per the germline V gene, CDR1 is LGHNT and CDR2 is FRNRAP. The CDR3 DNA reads TGTGCTAGTGGTTTGGTACTAGGCCAAGGGGGTTACAATGAGCAGTTCTTC. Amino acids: CASGLVLGQGGYNEQFF.